The next 16 T cell receptor beta chains were all read from a single sample in a study of cytotoxic CD8 clonotypes in ibrutinib-treated CLL. TCRdb's copy holds only in-frame clones and misses some; the assay was immunoSEQ multiplex PCR. Found here are about 140,000 clones, around 76% of them singletons; the top ten hold around 4.9%. The material was PBMCs, obtained after 24 months of ibrutinib treatment. These receptors all stem from a human donor with chronic lymphocytic leukemia.

This chain connects TRBV5-1 to TRBJ1-2, with 8 nucleotides matching TRBD1. Germline V gene data show CDR1 as SGHRS and CDR2 as YFSETQ. V trimming: 4 bases; J trimming: 7 bases; junction bases outside the gene matches: 6. The CDR3 has 13 residues. CDR3 amino acids: CASSPQGDSGYTF. The CDR3 region has the DNA TGCGCCAGCAGCCCACAGGGGGACAGTGGCTACACCTTC.

The chain links TRBV4-3 to TRBJ2-5; tentatively, D is TRBD1 (6 bases). Germline V gene data show CDR1 as LGHNA and CDR2 as YSLEER. This CDR3 spans 14 amino acids. Trimming cost V 0 bases and J 3 bases, with 8 bases left between them. The CDR3 is CASSQEGAEETQYF. As DNA, the CDR3 is TGCGCCAGCAGCCAAGAGGGGGCAGAAGAGACCCAGTACTTC.

This chain joins TRBV29-1 and TRBJ2-6; weak D call: TRBD1 (5 bases). V was clipped by 3 bases and J by 5 bases, with 20 bases between them. Germline values: CDR1 SQVTM, CDR2 ANQGSEA. The CDR3 is made up of 17 amino acids. CDR3 sequence reads: CSVEVWSRGHRANVLTF. The CDR3 DNA follows: TGCAGCGTTGAGGTGTGGAGTAGGGGCCACAGGGCCAACGTCCTGACTTTC.

The chain couples TRBV28 to TRBJ1-2; D perhaps matches TRBD1 (6 bases). From germline, CDR1 is MDHEN and CDR2 SYDVKM. Trimming took 6 bases from V and 2 from J, leaving 13 bases between them. The length of the CDR3 is 14 residues. CDR3 nucleotides: TGTGCCAGCAGCCCCGGGACACTAAACTATGGCTACACCTTC. It is translated as CASSPGTLNYGYTF.

As concerns this clone: The junction differs from germline at one of its ends, possibly a read error. The chain employs TRBV6-5 and TRBJ2-5; D is perhaps TRBD1 (5 bases). The CDR3 runs 15 residues. The germline CDR1 and CDR2 sequences are MNHEY and SVGAGI. The CDR3 loop is CASSYSGQESPILDF. CDR3 in DNA: TGTGCCAGCAGTTACTCGGGGCAGGAGAGCCCCATTTTGGACTTC.

The chain recombines TRBV27 with TRBJ2-7; the D is unclear. Germline CDR1 reads MNHEY; CDR2 reads SMNVEV (reference sequence). The CDR3 consists of 12 residues. V dropped 9 bases and J dropped 5 bases, with 14 bases sitting between them. The CDR3 bases are TGTGCCAGAAGCCCAGAGGCGGACGAGCAGTACTTC. Translating it yields CARSPEADEQYF.

This clone was recorded once. The chain couples TRBV30 to TRBJ1-4; possible D gene TRBD1, 6 bases. Per germline, CDR1 GTSNPN and CDR2 SVGIG (reference sequence). The CDR3 is 13 amino acids. Trimming removed 3 bases at V and 8 bases at J, with 13 bases between. The CDR3 DNA reads as TGTGCCTGGAGGACGACAGGCGGGGAAAAACTGTTTTTT. It yields the protein CAWRTTGGEKLFF.

The chain has TRBV5-1 and TRBJ2-2; D may be TRBD2 (6 bases). Germline V lookup: CDR1 SGHRS, CDR2 YFSETQ. The V end was cut by 4 bases, the J end by 6 bases, with 7 bases between. CDR3 length equals 12 residues. The CDR3 nucleotides read TGCGCCAGCAGCCCGGGGGCCGGGGAGCTGTTTTTT. Protein sequence: CASSPGAGELFF.

The genes are TRBV4-2 and TRBJ2-1; TRBD2 is a possible D gene (6 bases). The germline V and J ends were trimmed by 6 bases and 4 bases, with 16 bases remaining between them. Germline V gives CDR1 LGHNA, CDR2 YNFKEQ. This CDR3 region has 15 residues. The CDR3 DNA is TGTGCCAGCAGAGCTGAACAAGCGGGTTACAATGAGCAGTTCTTC. Translated: CASRAEQAGYNEQFF.

The V call is TRBV4-2, the J call TRBJ1-4, with 12 bases lining up with TRBD1. This CDR3 comprises 17 residues. CDR1 LGHNA and CDR2 YNFKEQ come from the germline V gene. V lost 1 base to trimming and J lost 7 bases; unmatched junction nucleotides: 7. CDR3 nucleotides: TGTGCCAGCAGCCAAGTGTTTGGGACAGGGGGCTTTGAAAAACTGTTTTTT. Translating it yields CASSQVFGTGGFEKLFF.

The rearrangement links TRBV5-4 to TRBJ1-3; tentatively, D is TRBD1 (6 bases). The CDR3 has 13 amino acids. Trimming shortened V by 4 bases and J by 4 bases, and 9 bases separated the two germline ends. The germline gives CDR1 SGHNT, CDR2 YYREEE (reference sequence). The DNA for the CDR3 is TGTGCCAGCAGCCAGGACAGCGGAAACACCATATATTTT. It yields the protein CASSQDSGNTIYF.

The chain has TRBV5-1 and TRBJ2-5; 10 bases match TRBD1. The DNA end favors TRBJ2-7, so the J call may be wrong. The CDR3 has 15 residues. From germline, CDR1 is SGHRS and CDR2 YFSETQ. CDR3 bases: TGCGCCAGCAGCTGGGGCCGGGACAGGGGCTACGAGCAGTACTTC. This codes for CASSWGRDRGYEQYF.

The chain couples TRBV13 to TRBJ2-7; D is tentatively TRBD1 or TRBD2 (5 bases each). This CDR3 region has 16 residues. CDR1 and CDR2 (germline): PRHDT, FYEKMQ (reference sequence). V lost 0 bases and J 1 base, leaving 13 bases between the germline ends. The CDR3 coding sequence is TGTGCCAGCAGCTTAGGGTTGGGACGCCAATCCTACGAGCAGTACTTC. This encodes CASSLGLGRQSYEQYF.

This clone was seen a handful of times. The rearrangement links TRBV29-1 to TRBJ2-1; the match to TRBD1 covers 9 bases. V dropped 2 bases and J dropped 10; count of bases not matched to a gene: 6. The CDR3 runs 13 residues. Germline V gene lookup returns CDR1 SQVTM and CDR2 ANQGSEA. CDR3 coding DNA: TGCAGCGTTGAACGACAGGGGGTTCCAGAGCAGTTCTTC. Its translation: CSVERQGVPEQFF.

The chain joins TRBV28 to TRBJ2-1; TRBD1 matches 12 bases. This CDR3 has 17 amino acids. V shed 3 bases and J 9 bases; nucleotides not matched to a gene: 12. CDR1 and CDR2 (germline): MDHEN, SYDVKM. The DNA for the CDR3 is TGTGCCAGCAGTTTTCTCGGGACAGGGGGCGTGTGGAGTGAGCAGTTCTTC. Amino acids: CASSFLGTGGVWSEQFF.

The chain combines TRBV7-9 with TRBJ2-2, with TRBD1 matching 7 bases. Losses at the gene ends were 5 bases for V and 8 bases for J; bases not matched to a gene: 14. Germline CDR1 is SEHNR and CDR2 is FQNEAQ (reference sequence). CDR3 length: 16 amino acids. DNA for the CDR3: TGTGCCAGCAGCCCCGCGAGGGGACAGTCTCGAGGGGAGCTGTTTTTT. Translation: CASSPARGQSRGELFF.